The 17 T cell receptor beta chains below come from one sample, sequenced in a study of T cells in Graves' hyperthyroidism and ophthalmopathy. RNA transcripts provided the source from which TCR beta CDR3 regions were amplified. Carried out on the TCR CDR3, a first-round RT-PCR used the HTBI primer set. Via MiXCR, TCRdb re-called the multiplex PCR reads, giving one row per CDR3 protein. Of 550,000 to 600,000 distinct CDR3 sequences in the sample, 16% were seen once. Sequencing was performed on blood. These TCRs come from a young woman with Graves' hyperthyroidism.

This clonotype was detected only a few times. CDR3 region: CASSKVHRNEQFF. In DNA, the CDR3 is TGCGCCAGCAGCAAAGTCCACCGCAATGAGCAGTTCTTC. V gene TRBV4-3 combines with J gene TRBJ2-1; no clear D gene. The CDR3 runs to 13 residues. Trimming pared 5 bases from V and 6 bases from J, leaving 11 bases between. Germline V gene lookup returns CDR1 LGHNA and CDR2 YSLEER.

This clonotype was recorded at least ten times. The chain recombines TRBV3-1 with TRBJ2-3, with 10 bases identical to TRBD2. The germline gives CDR1 LGHDT, CDR2 YNNKEL (reference sequence). The CDR3 contains 16 residues. J was trimmed by 3 bases and V by 7 bases; bases with no gene match: 10. The DNA for the CDR3 is TGTGCCAGCAAAGATGAGCGGGAGGGCCCGACAGATACGCAGTATTTT. The encoded protein is CASKDEREGPTDTQYF.

This clonotype was counted at least ten times. The chain has TRBV20-1 and TRBJ2-5; 11 bases agree with TRBD1. This CDR3 is 14 amino acids long. V lost 1 base, J lost 4 bases, and 2 bases stayed unmatched. Germline V CDR1 and CDR2: DFQATT, SNEGSKA (reference sequence). CDR3 bases: TGCAGTGCTAGAGGGGACAGGGGGAGAGAGACCCAGTACTTC. Protein product: CSARGDRGRETQYF.

This chain uses TRBV5-6 with TRBJ1-4; D possibly corresponds to TRBD1 (5 bases). CDR3 length equals 18 residues. The germline V gene encodes CDR1 SGHDT and CDR2 YYEEEE. Between the trimmed V and J ends, which lost 0 bases and 6 bases, there was a span of 21 bases. CDR3 region: CASSLDRQGLSVHEKLFF. The DNA of the CDR3 is TGTGCCAGCAGCTTGGATCGGCAGGGATTGTCGGTACATGAAAAACTGTTTTTT. The full variable domain, rest sourced from reference TRBV5-6 and TRBJ1-4, is DAGVTQSPTHLIKTRGQQVTLRCSPKSGHDTVSWYQQALGQGPQFIFQYYEEEERQRGNFPDRFSGHQFPNYSSELNVNALLLGDSALYLCASSLDRQGLSVHEKLFFGSGTQLSVL.

The V gene is TRBV6-1, the J gene TRBJ1-5, with 9 bases aligning to TRBD1. CDR1 and CDR2 from the germline V gene are MNHNS and SASEGT. V lost 5 bases and J lost 2; bases outside the gene matches: 4. The CDR3 extends over 15 amino acids. This CDR3 is CASSTDRGGNQPQHF. DNA for the CDR3: TGTGCCAGCAGTACGGACAGGGGTGGCAATCAGCCCCAGCATTTT.

V gene TRBV28 combines with J gene TRBJ1-2, with D hard to call. The germline V gene encodes CDR1 MDHEN and CDR2 SYDVKM. This CDR3 region has 16 residues. V lost 6 bases and J 1 base, leaving 18 bases between the germline ends. Written as DNA, the CDR3 is TGTGCCAGCAGCCCTTCTGGAGGAGAGAGTAACTATGGCTACACCTTC. The encoded protein is CASSPSGGESNYGYTF.

The J gene is TRBJ2-2, the V gene TRBV19; possibly TRBD1 for D (6 bases). Germline values: CDR1 LNHDA, CDR2 SQIVND (reference sequence). The CDR3 totals 15 residues. Trimming took 8 bases from V and 3 from J, leaving 16 bases between them. CDR3 protein: CASRQGPLYTGELFF. CDR3 DNA: TGTGCCAGTCGGCAGGGGCCCCTTTACACCGGGGAGCTGTTTTTT.

This clonotype occurred a few times. The CDR3 region has the DNA TGTGCCAGCAGCCAGATTCCAAAGCGAAGGGGGAGCAATCAGCCCCAGCATTTT. Residues: CASSQIPKRRGSNQPQHF. The V and J genes are TRBV14 and TRBJ1-5, with D possibly TRBD1 on 6 matching bases. The V gene lost 3 bases and the J gene lost 1 base, with 19 bases spanning the gap. The CDR3 has 18 amino acids. Germline V gene data show CDR1 as SGHDN and CDR2 as FVKESK.

The gene calls are TRBV2 and TRBJ2-3; 10 bases map to TRBD2. The V and J ends lost 3 bases and 2 bases, in that order; junction bases with no gene match: 5. This CDR3 region has 16 residues. Germline-derived CDR1 and CDR2 are SNHLY and FYNNEI. The CDR3 spells CASSETSGQTTDTQYF. CDR3 bases: TGTGCCAGCAGTGAGACTAGCGGGCAAACCACAGATACGCAGTATTTT. Based on the CDR3 plus reference TRBV2 and TRBJ2-3, the full variable domain is EPEVTQTPSHQVTQMGQEVILRCVPISNHLYFYWYRQILGQKVEFLVSFYNNEISEKSEIFDDQFSVERPDGSNFTLKIRSTKLEDSAMYFCASSETSGQTTDTQYFGPGTRLTVL.

V usage is TRBV25-1 and J usage is TRBJ2-1; 7 nucleotides match TRBD2. Trimming cost V 4 bases and J 4 bases; bases outside gene matches: 10. The CDR3 is 16 residues long. Per germline, CDR1 MGHDK and CDR2 SYGVNS. The CDR3 coding sequence is TGTGCCAGCAGTGGAGGTCGGGGTAGCGGGTACAATGAGCAGTTCTTC. Translation gives CASSGGRGSGYNEQFF.

This chain connects TRBV29-1 to TRBJ1-1, with 7 nucleotides matching TRBD1. Germline lookup yields CDR1 SQVTM and CDR2 ANQGSEA. After removal of 5 bases from V and 1 base from J, the junction contained 7 bases not matched to a gene. This CDR3 has 14 amino acids. CDR3 in DNA: TGCAGCGTTCAGGGGGGGGTGGCGAACACTGAAGCTTTCTTT. Translated: CSVQGGVANTEAFF.

V is TRBV5-1 and J is TRBJ2-3; 10 bases fit TRBD2. CDR3 size: 18 residues. Germline V lookup: CDR1 SGHRS, CDR2 YFSETQ. After removal of 0 bases from V and 1 base from J, the junction contained 8 bases not matched to a gene. CDR3 sequence reads: CASSLASGRAKGTDTQYF. CDR3 DNA sequence: TGCGCCAGCAGCTTGGCGAGCGGGAGGGCCAAGGGCACAGATACGCAGTATTTT.

The sample holds many counts of this clonotype. CDR3 bases: TGTGCCAGCAGCCCGACGACGGCGCGGGAAACTAATGAAAAACTGTTTTTT. As protein: CASSPTTARETNEKLFF. V usage is TRBV5-6 and J usage is TRBJ1-4, with D unresolved. From germline, CDR1 is SGHDT and CDR2 YYEEEE. The CDR3 sequence is 17 residues long. V lost 4 bases, J lost 1 base, and 17 bases lay in between. The full variable domain, with the rest looked up from reference TRBV5-6 and TRBJ1-4, is DAGVTQSPTHLIKTRGQQVTLRCSPKSGHDTVSWYQQALGQGPQFIFQYYEEEERQRGNFPDRFSGHQFPNYSSELNVNALLLGDSALYLCASSPTTARETNEKLFFGSGTQLSVL.

The gene calls are TRBV7-2 and TRBJ2-5, with D uncertain. Trimming took 2 bases from V and 1 from J, leaving 11 bases between them. Germline assignment: CDR1 SGHTA and CDR2 FQGNSA. The CDR3 covers 15 residues. The CDR3 DNA is TGTGCCAGCAGCTTAATGTTCCAAACCCAAGAGACCCAGTACTTC. As protein: CASSLMFQTQETQYF.

The gene calls are TRBV11-3 and TRBJ1-4; TRBD1 is a possible D gene (5 bases). The CDR3 loop spans 14 amino acids. V was clipped by 4 bases and J by 8 bases, with 14 bases between them. Germline V gene lookup returns CDR1 SGHNT and CDR2 YENEEA. The CDR3 sequence: CASSSRQFREKLFF. For the CDR3, the DNA is TGTGCCAGCAGCTCTAGACAGTTTAGAGAAAAACTGTTTTTT.

This clonotype was seen a few times. V and J are TRBV5-1 and TRBJ1-2; D is possibly TRBD1 (6 bases). This CDR3 has 13 amino acids. Deletions cut 4 bases from V and 3 bases from J, with 10 bases between. The germline gives CDR1 SGHRS, CDR2 YFSETQ. In DNA form, the CDR3 reads TGCGCCAGCAGCCCACAGGGTCACTATGGCTACACCTTC. This gives the protein CASSPQGHYGYTF.

The chain recombines TRBV3-1 with TRBJ1-4; D is unclear. Germline assignment: CDR1 LGHDT and CDR2 YNNKEL (reference sequence). This CDR3 is 15 amino acids long. The V end lost 5 bases, the J end lost 4 bases, and 14 bases lay between the germline ends. DNA of the CDR3: TGTGCCAGCAGCGCCTGGGTCCAGAATAATGAAAAACTGTTTTTT. Protein: CASSAWVQNNEKLFF.